The 15 T cell receptor beta chains listed next were all sequenced from one sample in a study of blood T cell repertoires in COVID-19. Repertoires were generated with immunoSEQ multiplex PCR, while TCRdb's copy carries only in-frame clones and drops some. This sample carries roughly 140,000 clones, 80% to 85% of them seen once, and the ten largest clones take roughly 7.3%. Sequencing was carried out using peripheral blood. Receptors originate from a human donor in a cohort sampled during active COVID-19.

This chain connects TRBV27 to TRBJ1-2, with a possible D match to TRBD1 (6 bases). V gave up 6 bases and J gave up 8 bases, with 13 bases separating them. In germline, CDR1 is MNHEY, CDR2 SMNVEV (reference sequence). CDR3 length: 12 amino acids. The CDR3 protein is CASSLRGLGYTF. Written as DNA, the CDR3 is TGTGCCAGCAGCTTAAGGGGGTTGGGCTACACCTTC.

This clone was seen once. The chain employs TRBV5-1 and TRBJ2-1; 16 bases agree with TRBD2. The CDR3 contains 15 residues. Germline V gene data show CDR1 as SGHRS and CDR2 as YFSETQ. With 4 bases clipped from V and 8 bases from J, the junction kept 3 bases outside the gene matches. The DNA for the CDR3 is TGCGCCAGCAGCCTGGGGACTAGCGGGGGGGATGAGCAGTTCTTC. Protein product: CASSLGTSGGDEQFF.

J is TRBJ1-1 and V is TRBV29-1; no clear D. Germline V gene sequence: CDR1 SQVTM, CDR2 ANQGSEA. The CDR3 has 13 residues. Trimming removed 7 bases from V and 0 bases from J, with 12 bases in between. CDR3 in amino acids: CSGLLILNTEAFF. Written as DNA, the CDR3 is TGCAGCGGGCTCCTGATCTTGAACACTGAAGCTTTCTTT.

This clone turned up a few times. This chain uses TRBV14 with TRBJ2-2, with TRBD1 identical over 7 bases. The V and J ends lost 4 bases and 1 base, in that order; junction bases with no gene match: 3. Germline CDR1 is SGHDN and CDR2 is FVKESK. The CDR3 consists of 15 residues. DNA of the CDR3: TGTGCCAGCAGCCGTTGGACAGGGAACACCGGGGAGCTGTTTTTT. Translating gives CASSRWTGNTGELFF.

J is TRBJ2-7 and V is TRBV6-5, with D tentatively TRBD1 (6 bases). The V gene's germline CDR1 is MNHEY and CDR2 SVGAGI. The V and J ends lost 6 bases and 3 bases respectively, with 15 bases between them. CDR3 size: 14 residues. The CDR3 bases are TGTGCCAGCAGACGGACAGTGGGACGCTACGAGCAGTACTTC. As protein: CASRRTVGRYEQYF.

This chain uses TRBV7-9 with TRBJ1-2; 12 positions agree with TRBD1. V trimming: 5 bases; J trimming: 7 bases; junction bases outside the gene matches: 5. CDR3 length: 14 residues. Germline CDR1 reads SEHNR; CDR2 reads FQNEAQ (reference sequence). In nucleotides, the CDR3 is TGTGCCAGCAGCGAGGGACAGGGGGCCCGTGGCTACACCTTC. Its protein product is CASSEGQGARGYTF. Using reference TRBV7-9 and TRBJ1-2 for the parts outside the CDR3, the full variable domain is DTGVSQNPRHKITKRGQNVTFRCDPISEHNRLYWYRQTLGQGPEFLTYFQNEAQLEKSRLLSDRFSAERPKGSFSTLEIQRTEQGDSAMYLCASSEGQGARGYTFGSGTRLTVV.

J is TRBJ2-2 and V is TRBV11-2; D might be TRBD1 (6 bases). Germline lookup yields CDR1 SGHAT and CDR2 FQNNGV. The CDR3 length is 13 residues. V lost 6 bases to trimming and J lost 6 bases, with 11 bases between them. CDR3 sequence reads: CASRLRQAGELFF. The CDR3 DNA reads as TGTGCCAGCAGACTAAGACAGGCCGGGGAGCTGTTTTTT. Full variable domain (remainder filled in from reference TRBV11-2 and TRBJ2-2): EAGVAQSPRYKIIEKRQSVAFWCNPISGHATLYWYQQILGQGPKLLIQFQNNGVVDDSQLPKDRFSAERLKGVDSTLKIQPAKLEDSAVYLCASRLRQAGELFFGEGSRLTVL.

This clone was recorded only once. The chain couples TRBV19 to TRBJ2-7; D may be TRBD1 (6 bases). V was clipped by 6 bases and J by 2 bases, with 17 bases between them. The CDR3 sequence is 15 residues long. Germline CDR1 and CDR2: LNHDA and SQIVND (reference sequence). The CDR3 DNA follows: TGTGCCAGTAGGGGGACAACTACGGGAACCTACGAGCAGTACTTC. This gives the protein CASRGTTTGTYEQYF.

The chain links TRBV7-9 to TRBJ2-2; D uncertain. Trimming took off 5 bases at V and 0 bases at J, with 7 bases between the two ends. Germline CDR1 reads SEHNR; CDR2 reads FQNEAQ (reference sequence). The CDR3 is 14 residues long. In DNA form, the CDR3 reads TGTGCCAGCAGCCTACAGCCGAACACCGGGGAGCTGTTTTTT. Protein product: CASSLQPNTGELFF.

This chain uses TRBV6-6 with TRBJ1-1; D remains unclear. Deletions cut 6 bases from V and 6 bases from J, with 8 bases between. Germline V gives CDR1 MNHNY, CDR2 SVGAGI (reference sequence). The CDR3 is 11 amino acids. As DNA, the CDR3 is TGTGCCAGCAGCCCAGGCCCTGAAGCTTTCTTT. Translating it yields CASSPGPEAFF.

The rearrangement joins TRBV12-5 to TRBJ1-6, with no clear D. Germline CDR1 LGHNT, CDR2 FRNRAP. V lost 0 bases and J 6 bases, leaving 21 bases between the germline ends. The CDR3 is 19 residues long. CDR3 coding DNA: TGTGCTAGTGGTTTGGTAGTCGCGTCGGGGATCTTTCGTAATTCACCCCTCCACTTT. The encoded protein is CASGLVVASGIFRNSPLHF. Full variable domain (missing parts from reference TRBV12-5 and TRBJ1-6): DARVTQTPRHKVTEMGQEVTMRCQPILGHNTVFWYRQTMMQGLELLAYFRNRAPLDDSGMPKDRFSAEMPDATLATLKIQPSEPRDSAVYFCASGLVVASGIFRNSPLHFGNGTRLTVT.

V gene TRBV2 combines with J gene TRBJ1-5, with a tentative D call TRBD1 (6 bases). The CDR3 has 16 residues. Deletions cut 4 bases from V and 0 bases from J, with 13 bases between. Germline values: CDR1 SNHLY, CDR2 FYNNEI. CDR3 protein: CASSGNPTGSNQPQHF. CDR3 DNA: TGTGCCAGCAGTGGAAACCCGACAGGTAGCAATCAGCCCCAGCATTTT.

This sequence joins TRBV5-4 and TRBJ1-3, with 7 bases fitting TRBD1. The germline V gene encodes CDR1 SGHNT and CDR2 YYREEE (reference sequence). The CDR3 is 15 residues long. Losses at the gene ends were 5 bases for V and 3 bases for J; bases not matched to a gene: 8. CDR3 sequence reads: CASSYVGQVGNTIYF. DNA of the CDR3: TGTGCCAGCAGTTATGTCGGACAGGTTGGAAACACCATATATTTT.

This sequence joins TRBV11-2 and TRBJ2-1, with D possibly TRBD2 on 5 matching bases. Germline CDR1 is SGHAT and CDR2 is FQNNGV. CDR3 length equals 14 residues. Trimming left V 8 bases short and J 6 bases short, with 17 bases between. The CDR3 reads CASAPRTLPNEQFF. CDR3 nucleotides: TGTGCCAGCGCTCCACGGACTCTACCCAATGAGCAGTTCTTC.

This clone was seen only once. The CDR3 protein is CASSPPGRATRETQYF. The CDR3, as DNA: TGTGCCAGCAGCCCCCCAGGGAGGGCCACGCGAGAGACCCAGTACTTC. The chain employs TRBV7-2 and TRBJ2-5; 7 nucleotides match TRBD2. Germline CDR1 SGHTA, CDR2 FQGNSA. The CDR3 consists of 16 residues. With V trimmed by 5 bases and J by 4 bases, 13 bases remained unmatched.